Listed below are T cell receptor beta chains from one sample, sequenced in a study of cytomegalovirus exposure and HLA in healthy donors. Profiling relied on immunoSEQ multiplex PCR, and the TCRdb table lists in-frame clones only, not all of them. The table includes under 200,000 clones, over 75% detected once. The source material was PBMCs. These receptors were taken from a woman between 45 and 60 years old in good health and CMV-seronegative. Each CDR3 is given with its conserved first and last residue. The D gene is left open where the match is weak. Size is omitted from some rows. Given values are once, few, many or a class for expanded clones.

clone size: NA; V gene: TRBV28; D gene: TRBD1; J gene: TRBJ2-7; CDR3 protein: CASSSSAGTAYEQYF; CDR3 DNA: TGTGCCAGCAGTTCGTCCGCCGGGACAGCCTACGAGCAGTACTTC
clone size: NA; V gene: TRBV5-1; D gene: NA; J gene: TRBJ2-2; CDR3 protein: CASSLQGGDTGELFF; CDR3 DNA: TGCGCCAGCAGCTTACAGGGTGGGGACACCGGGGAGCTGTTTTTT
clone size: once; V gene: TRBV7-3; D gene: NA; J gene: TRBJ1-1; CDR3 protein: CASSFAGVTEAFF; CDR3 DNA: TGTGCCAGCAGCTTTGCAGGGGTCACTGAAGCTTTCTTT
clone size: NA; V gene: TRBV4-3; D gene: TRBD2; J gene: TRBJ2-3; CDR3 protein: CASSPGAGITDTQYF; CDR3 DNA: TGCGCCAGCAGCCCTGGAGCGGGGATCACAGATACGCAGTATTTT
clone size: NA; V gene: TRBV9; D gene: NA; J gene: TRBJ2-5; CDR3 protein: CASSVAPYQETQYF; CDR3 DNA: TGTGCCAGCAGCGTAGCCCCTTACCAAGAGACCCAGTACTTC
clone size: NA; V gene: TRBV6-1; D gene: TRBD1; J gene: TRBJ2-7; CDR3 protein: CASSDQDRGLSYEQYF; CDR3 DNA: TGTGCCAGCAGTGACCAGGACAGGGGGCTGTCCTACGAGCAGTACTTC
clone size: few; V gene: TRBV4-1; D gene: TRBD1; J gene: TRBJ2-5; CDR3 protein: CASSLLVTGGQETQYF; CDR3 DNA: TGCGCCAGCAGTCTTCTGGTGACAGGGGGCCAAGAGACCCAGTACTTC
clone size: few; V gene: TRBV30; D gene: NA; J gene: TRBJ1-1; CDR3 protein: CAWSAVDGDTEAFF; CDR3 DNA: TGTGCCTGGAGTGCCGTCGACGGGGACACTGAAGCTTTCTTT
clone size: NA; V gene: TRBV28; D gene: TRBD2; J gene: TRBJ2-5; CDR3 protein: CASISSGWKETQYF; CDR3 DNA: TGTGCCAGCATCTCTAGCGGGTGGAAAGAGACCCAGTACTTC
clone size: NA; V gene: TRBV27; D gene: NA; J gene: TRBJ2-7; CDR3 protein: CASSSPYEQYF; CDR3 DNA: TGTGCCAGCAGTAGCCCCTACGAGCAGTACTTC
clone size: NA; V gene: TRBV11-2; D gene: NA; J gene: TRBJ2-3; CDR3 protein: CASSELQGDTQYF; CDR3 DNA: TGTGCCAGCAGCGAACTACAGGGAGATACGCAGTATTTT
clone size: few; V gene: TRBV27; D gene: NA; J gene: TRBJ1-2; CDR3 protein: CASSPGNYGYTF; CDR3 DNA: TGTGCCAGCAGTCCGGGGAACTATGGCTACACCTTC
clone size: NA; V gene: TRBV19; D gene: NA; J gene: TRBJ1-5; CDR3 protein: CASNLGGGNQPQHF; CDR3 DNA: TGTGCCAGTAACCTGGGAGGGGGCAATCAGCCCCAGCATTTT
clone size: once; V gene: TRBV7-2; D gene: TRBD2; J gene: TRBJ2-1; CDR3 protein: CASSITSGTYNEQFF; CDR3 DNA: TGTGCCAGCAGCATAACTAGCGGAACCTACAATGAGCAGTTCTTC
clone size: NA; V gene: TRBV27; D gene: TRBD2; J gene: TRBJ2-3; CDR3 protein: CASNGRSTDTQYF; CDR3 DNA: TGTGCCAGCAACGGGAGGAGCACAGATACGCAGTATTTT
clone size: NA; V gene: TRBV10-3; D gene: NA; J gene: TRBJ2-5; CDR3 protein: CAISDREETQYF; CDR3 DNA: TGTGCCATCAGTGACAGGGAAGAGACCCAGTACTTC
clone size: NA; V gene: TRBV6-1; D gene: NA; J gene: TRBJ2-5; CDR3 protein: CASRGTFQETQYF; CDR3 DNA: TGTGCCAGCAGGGGGACATTCCAAGAGACCCAGTACTTC
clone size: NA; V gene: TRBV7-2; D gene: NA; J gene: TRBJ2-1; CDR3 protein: CASSSSVLREQFF; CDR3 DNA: TGTGCCAGCAGCTCGTCGGTCCTCAGGGAGCAGTTCTTC
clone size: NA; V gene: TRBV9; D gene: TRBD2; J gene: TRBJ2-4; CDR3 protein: CASGGLAGNIQYF; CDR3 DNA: TGTGCCAGCGGGGGACTAGCGGGAAACATTCAGTACTTC
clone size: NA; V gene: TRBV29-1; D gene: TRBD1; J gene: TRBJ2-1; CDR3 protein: CSVRQGDMYDEQFF; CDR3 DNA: TGCAGCGTTAGGCAGGGGGATATGTACGATGAGCAGTTCTTC
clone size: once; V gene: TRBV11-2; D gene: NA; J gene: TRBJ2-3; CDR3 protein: CASSSPQGRGVTDTQYF; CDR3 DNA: TGTGCCAGCAGCTCCCCTCAGGGCAGGGGAGTCACAGATACGCAGTATTTT
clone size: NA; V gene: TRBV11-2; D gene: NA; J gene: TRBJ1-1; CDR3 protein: CASSLGTSNTEAFF; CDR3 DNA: TGTGCCAGCAGCTTAGGGACATCGAACACTGAAGCTTTCTTT
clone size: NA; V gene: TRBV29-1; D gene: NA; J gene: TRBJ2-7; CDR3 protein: CSVIIHRSYEQYF; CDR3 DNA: TGCAGCGTAATCATCCATAGATCCTACGAGCAGTACTTC
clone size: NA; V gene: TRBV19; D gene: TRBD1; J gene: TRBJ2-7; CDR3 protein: CASLRDRGLPYEQYF; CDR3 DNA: TGTGCCAGCCTCCGGGACAGGGGGCTACCCTACGAGCAGTACTTC
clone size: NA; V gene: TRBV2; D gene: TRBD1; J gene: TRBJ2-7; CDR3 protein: CASSVRGTGVFYEQYF; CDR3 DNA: TGTGCCAGCAGTGTCCGCGGGACAGGGGTTTTCTACGAGCAGTACTTC
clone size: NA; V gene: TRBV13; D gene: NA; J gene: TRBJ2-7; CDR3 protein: CASSYRTGSSYEQYF; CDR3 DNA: TGTGCCAGCAGCTACCGGACGGGGAGCTCCTACGAGCAGTACTTC
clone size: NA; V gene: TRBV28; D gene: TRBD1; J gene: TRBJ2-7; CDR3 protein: CASSLWGDRNEQYF; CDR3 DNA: TGTGCCAGCAGTTTATGGGGGGACAGAAACGAGCAGTACTTC
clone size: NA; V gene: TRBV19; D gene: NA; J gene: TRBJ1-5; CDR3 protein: CASRWGGTFTNQPQHF; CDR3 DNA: TGTGCCAGTCGTTGGGGAGGGACATTCACCAATCAGCCCCAGCATTTT
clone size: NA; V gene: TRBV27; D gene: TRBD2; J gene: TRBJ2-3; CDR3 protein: CASSRTSRPTDTQYF; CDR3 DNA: TGTGCCAGCAGCCGGACTAGCCGACCCACAGATACGCAGTATTTT
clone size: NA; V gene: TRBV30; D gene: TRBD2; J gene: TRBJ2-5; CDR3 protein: CAWHTPGRGTQYF; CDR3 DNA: TGTGCCTGGCACACTCCAGGGAGGGGGACCCAGTACTTC
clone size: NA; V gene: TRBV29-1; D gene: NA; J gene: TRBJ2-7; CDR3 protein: CSVVQETVEQYF; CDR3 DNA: TGCAGCGTTGTACAGGAGACGGTCGAGCAGTACTTC
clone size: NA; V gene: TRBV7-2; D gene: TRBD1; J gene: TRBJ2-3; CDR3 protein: CASSQTGGNTDTQYF; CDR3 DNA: TGTGCCAGCAGTCAAACAGGGGGGAACACAGATACGCAGTATTTT
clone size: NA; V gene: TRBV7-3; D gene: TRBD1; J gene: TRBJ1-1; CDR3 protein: CASSPQGVYTEAFF; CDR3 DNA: TGTGCCAGCAGCCCTCAGGGGGTTTACACTGAAGCTTTCTTT
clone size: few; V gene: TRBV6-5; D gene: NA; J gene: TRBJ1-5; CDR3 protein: CASSRQVSNQPQHF; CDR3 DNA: TGTGCCAGCAGTAGACAGGTTAGCAATCAGCCCCAGCATTTT
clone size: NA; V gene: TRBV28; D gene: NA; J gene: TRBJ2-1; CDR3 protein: CASSFTGISYNEQFF; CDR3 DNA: TGTGCCAGCAGTTTCACCGGGATTTCCTACAATGAGCAGTTCTTC
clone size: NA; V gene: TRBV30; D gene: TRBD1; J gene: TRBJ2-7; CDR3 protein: CAWSVLWQGADEQYF; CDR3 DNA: TGTGCCTGGAGTGTACTCTGGCAGGGGGCCGACGAGCAGTACTTC
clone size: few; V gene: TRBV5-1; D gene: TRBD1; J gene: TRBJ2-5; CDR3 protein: CASSLYGQGEETQYF; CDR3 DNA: TGCGCCAGCAGCTTGTACGGACAGGGGGAAGAGACCCAGTACTTC
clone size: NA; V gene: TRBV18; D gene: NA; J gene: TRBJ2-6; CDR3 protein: CASSRGTASSGANVLTF; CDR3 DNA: TGTGCCAGCTCACGAGGGACTGCTAGCTCTGGGGCCAACGTCCTGACTTTC
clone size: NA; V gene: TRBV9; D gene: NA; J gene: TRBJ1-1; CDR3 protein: CASSVGSGHTEAFF; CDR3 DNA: TGTGCCAGCAGCGTAGGGTCAGGGCATACTGAAGCTTTCTTT
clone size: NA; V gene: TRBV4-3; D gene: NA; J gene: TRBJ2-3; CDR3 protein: CASSQGRRDTFPDTQYF; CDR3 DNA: TGCGCCAGCAGCCAAGGGCGCCGGGACACCTTCCCAGATACGCAGTATTTT